Below are 17 T cell receptor beta chains sequenced from a single sample in a study of blood T cell repertoires in COVID-19. This table comes from immunoSEQ multiplex PCR, and its TCRdb copy is limited to in-frame clones, with some not included. In the table there are about 120,000 clones, about 79% of which are singletons. Sequencing input: peripheral blood. The source of these receptors is a woman of 80 years or more with acute or convalescent COVID-19.

The chain recombines TRBV6-5 with TRBJ2-7; 7 bases line up with TRBD2. Per germline, CDR1 MNHEY and CDR2 SVGAGI. Trimming took 5 bases from V and 7 from J; bases not matched to a gene: 8. There are 13 residues in the CDR3. CDR3 residues: CASSPRTSGEQYF. CDR3 bases: TGTGCCAGCAGTCCCCGGACTAGTGGGGAGCAGTACTTC.

V and J are TRBV7-6 and TRBJ2-3; D possibly corresponds to TRBD2 (5 bases). V lost 4 bases and J lost 4, with 6 bases in between. Germline loops: CDR1 SGHVS, CDR2 FNYEAQ. The CDR3 sequence is 12 residues long. CDR3 amino acids: CASSSRADTQYF. The CDR3 DNA sequence: TGTGCCAGCAGCTCGAGGGCAGATACGCAGTATTTT.

The V gene is TRBV7-2, the J gene TRBJ2-1, with unresolved D. With 2 bases removed from V and 8 bases from J, the gap between germline ends came to 10 bases. This CDR3 is built from 13 residues. Per the germline V gene, CDR1 is SGHTA and CDR2 is FQGNSA. CDR3 nucleotide sequence: TGTGCCAGCAGCTTACCCTCCCTAGATGAGCAGTTCTTC. This sequence encodes CASSLPSLDEQFF.

The chain employs TRBV7-2 and TRBJ2-3, with a weak D call TRBD2 (6 bases). This CDR3 comprises 14 residues. Trimming pared 8 bases from V and 4 bases from J, leaving 16 bases between. Germline values: CDR1 SGHTA, CDR2 FQGNSA. CDR3 residues: CASPSEGRPDTQYF. CDR3 DNA sequence: TGTGCCAGCCCCTCGGAGGGCAGGCCAGATACGCAGTATTTT. The full variable domain, in which reference TRBV7-2 and TRBJ2-3 provide the parts outside the CDR3, is GAGVSQSPSNKVTEKGKDVELRCDPISGHTALYWYRQSLGQGLEFLIYFQGNSAPDKSGLPSDRFSAERTGGSVSTLTIQRTQQEDSAVYLCASPSEGRPDTQYFGPGTRLTVL.

This rearrangement joins TRBV7-3 to TRBJ2-2, with TRBD1 matching 9 bases. V lost 3 bases and J lost 6; bases outside the gene matches: 8. This CDR3 is 16 amino acids long. Germline V lookup: CDR1 SGHTA, CDR2 FQGTGA. CDR3 in DNA: TGTGCCAGCAGCTTTACCACAGGGGGCCGGGCCGGGGAGCTGTTTTTT. This translates into CASSFTTGGRAGELFF.

The chain links TRBV28 to TRBJ1-1, with D unresolved. The CDR3 totals 13 residues. Germline lookup yields CDR1 MDHEN and CDR2 SYDVKM. The germline V and J ends were trimmed by 8 bases and 2 bases, with 12 bases remaining between them. The CDR3 sequence: CASVTEINTEAFF. CDR3 coding DNA: TGTGCCAGCGTTACAGAAATTAACACTGAAGCTTTCTTT.

DNA of the CDR3: TGTGCCTGGAGCCCAGGAGGGGCCGAACGGGCTTTCTTT. Translation: CAWSPGGAERAFF. This chain joins TRBV30 and TRBJ1-1, with D perhaps matching TRBD1 (5 bases). V was pared by 3 bases and J by 11 bases, with 19 bases between. CDR3 length equals 13 residues. The germline gives CDR1 GTSNPN, CDR2 SVGIG (reference sequence).

This clone was observed a handful of times. J is TRBJ2-5 and V is TRBV9; TRBD1 agrees at 8 bases. This CDR3 has 15 amino acids. V gave up 3 bases and J gave up 2 bases; unmatched junction bases: 6. Germline V lookup: CDR1 SGDLS, CDR2 YYNGEE. The CDR3 reads CASSAGGQGQETQYF. CDR3 nucleotide sequence: TGTGCCAGCAGCGCCGGAGGACAGGGACAAGAGACCCAGTACTTC.

This clone is a singleton in its sample. V usage is TRBV18 and J usage is TRBJ1-1; 8 nucleotides agree with TRBD1. J gave up 4 bases and V 3 bases, and 13 bases lay outside the gene matches. CDR3 length equals 17 residues. The germline gives CDR1 KGHSH, CDR2 LQKENI. The CDR3, as DNA: TGTGCCAGCTCACCCACCGGACAGGGCGGATTAGGCACTGAAGCTTTCTTT. It specifies CASSPTGQGGLGTEAFF.

J is TRBJ1-5 and V is TRBV7-2; D is unresolved. CDR3 length: 13 amino acids. Trimming stripped 3 bases from V and 7 bases from J, with 10 bases between. Per germline, CDR1 SGHTA and CDR2 FQGNSA. CDR3 DNA: TGTGCCAGCAGCTTGAGGAGAGGACAGCCCCAGCATTTT. Translated: CASSLRRGQPQHF.

The rearrangement joins TRBV5-4 to TRBJ1-1, with D maybe TRBD1 (6 bases). CDR1 is SGHNT, CDR2 YYREEE, per germline (reference sequence). V was cut by 3 bases and J by 1 base, with 10 bases left in between. This CDR3 contains 14 residues. DNA of the CDR3: TGTGCCAGCAGCTCTCCAGGGGAGAACACTGAAGCTTTCTTT. The encoded protein is CASSSPGENTEAFF.

The chain has TRBV7-6 and TRBJ2-3, with D perhaps matching TRBD2 (5 bases). Trimming cost V 1 base and J 2 bases, with 16 bases left between them. CDR1 SGHVS and CDR2 FNYEAQ come from the germline V gene. The CDR3 is 17 amino acids. The CDR3 DNA sequence: TGTGCCAGCAGCTTAGTGGCCACCTGGGGAGCCACAGATACGCAGTATTTT. This translates into CASSLVATWGATDTQYF.

The rearrangement uses TRBV11-2 and TRBJ2-7; perhaps TRBD1 as D (5 bases). V was cut by 6 bases and J by 2 bases, with 14 bases left in between. This CDR3 spans 14 amino acids. Germline V gene data show CDR1 as SGHAT and CDR2 as FQNNGV. The CDR3, as DNA: TGTGCCAGCAGGACCGGACAAAACCCCTACGAGCAGTACTTC. Residues: CASRTGQNPYEQYF.

This CDR3 reads CASSPDPGKEQFF. The CDR3 nucleotides are TGTGCCAGCAGCCCCGACCCCGGGAAGGAGCAGTTCTTC. The chain joins TRBV9 to TRBJ2-1; D is perhaps TRBD2 (5 bases). V was clipped by 4 bases and J by 10 bases, with 15 bases between them. The CDR3 has 13 amino acids. CDR1 and CDR2 from the germline V gene are SGDLS and YYNGEE.

This clone was counted once. CDR3 protein: CASITGGAGANVLTF. CDR3 nucleotides: TGTGCCAGCATTACGGGGGGAGCTGGGGCCAACGTCCTGACTTTC. The chain combines TRBV6-6 with TRBJ2-6; 7 positions agree with TRBD2. With 7 bases clipped from V and 2 bases from J, the junction kept 5 bases outside the gene matches. CDR1 is MNHNY and CDR2 is SVGAGI in the germline V gene (reference sequence). The CDR3 covers 15 residues.

This clone was observed a few times. The chain carries TRBV28 and TRBJ2-1, with D possibly TRBD1 on 6 matching bases. Germline CDR1 and CDR2: MDHEN and SYDVKM. This CDR3 comprises 15 residues. V lost 3 bases to trimming and J lost 9 bases, with 18 bases between them. The CDR3 DNA reads as TGTGCCAGCAGTTTCTATACTTACAGGGTCCGTGAGCAGTTCTTC. It translates to CASSFYTYRVREQFF.

This chain connects TRBV3-1 (or the pseudogene TRBV3-2) to TRBJ2-7, with D uncertain. V lost 0 bases and J 7 bases, leaving 13 bases between the germline ends. Germline values: CDR1 LGHDT, CDR2 YNNKEL (reference sequence). The CDR3 is 14 residues long. CDR3: CASSQDLIGREQYF. The DNA for the CDR3 is TGTGCCAGCAGCCAAGATCTTATTGGGCGTGAGCAGTACTTC.